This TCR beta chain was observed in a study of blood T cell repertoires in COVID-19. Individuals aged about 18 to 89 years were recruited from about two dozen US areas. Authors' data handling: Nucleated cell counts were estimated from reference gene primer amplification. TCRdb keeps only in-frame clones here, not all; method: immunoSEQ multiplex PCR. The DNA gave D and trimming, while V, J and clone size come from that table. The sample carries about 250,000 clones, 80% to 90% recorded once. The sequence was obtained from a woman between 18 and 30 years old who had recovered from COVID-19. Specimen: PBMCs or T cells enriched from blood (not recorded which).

Written as DNA, the CDR3 is TGTGCCAGCAGTTACTCGAGCGGGGGGGCGGTGGATGGCTACACCTTC. It specifies CASSYSSGGAVDGYTF. V usage is TRBV6-5 and J usage is TRBJ1-2, with D perhaps TRBD1 (6 bases). Trimming cost V 0 bases and J 6 bases, with 17 bases left between them. Germline CDR1 is MNHEY and CDR2 is SVGAGI. This CDR3 has 16 amino acids.